The 21 T cell receptor beta chains presented below share a single source sample, sequenced in a study of Graves' ophthalmopathy and Graves' hyperthyroidism listed by TCRdb under 2018. Sequenced on an Illumina HiSeq 2000. For repertoire sequencing, the TCR beta CDR3 regions were amplified from RNA transcripts. A first-round RT-PCR used HTBI primers with the Qiagen OneStep RT-PCR kit, followed by a second-round multiplex PCR, size selection and purification. TCRdb ran its own pipeline on the public reads, namely fastp trimming at Q25 and MiXCR clone calling, and kept in-frame beta chains. For every CDR3 protein sequence, its rows merge into one entry that carries the most common genes and DNA. Here the sample has hundreds of thousands of distinct CDR3 sequences; 14% occur a single time. Of the sample, over 8% is held by the ten largest clones. Sample: blood. The receptors shown here come from a woman younger than 45 with Graves' ophthalmopathy. Donor details come from another sample of the same person, matched by shared clones.

This clonotype was seen at least ten times. The rearrangement uses TRBV7-2 and TRBJ1-5; a weak D match, TRBD1 (5 bases). The CDR3 is 15 amino acids. Deletions cut 0 bases from V and 4 bases from J, with 10 bases between. Germline V gene lookup returns CDR1 SGHTA and CDR2 FQGNSA. DNA for the CDR3: TGTGCCAGCAGCTTAGCATCGGCAGGGAATCAGCCCCAGCATTTT. Its translation: CASSLASAGNQPQHF.

This clonotype was observed at least ten times. This CDR3 reads CASRGRQGWTEAFF. Here the CDR3 DNA reads TGTGCCAGCAGAGGACGACAGGGGTGGACTGAAGCTTTCTTT. The chain has TRBV6-1 and TRBJ1-1; 8 positions agree with TRBD1. Losses at the gene ends were 6 bases for V and 5 bases for J; bases not matched to a gene: 8. Per the germline V gene, CDR1 is MNHNS and CDR2 is SASEGT. There are 14 residues in the CDR3.

This clonotype was counted at least ten times. The V gene is TRBV27, the J gene TRBJ2-5, with D possibly matching TRBD1 (6 bases). The CDR3 is 16 amino acids. V lost 2 bases to trimming and J lost 5 bases, with 18 bases between them. Germline V CDR1 and CDR2: MNHEY, SMNVEV (reference sequence). This CDR3 is CASSLRSGQFGETQYF. The CDR3 nucleotides read TGTGCCAGCAGTTTACGGTCGGGACAATTTGGGGAGACCCAGTACTTC.

The sample holds many counts of this clonotype. V is TRBV2 and J is TRBJ1-1; D perhaps matches TRBD1 (6 bases). CDR1 and CDR2 from the germline V gene are SNHLY and FYNNEI. The CDR3 length is 14 residues. Trimming pared 6 bases from V and 4 bases from J, leaving 15 bases between. Written as DNA, the CDR3 is TGTGCCAGCAGCAAGGACAGATTTAGCACTGAAGCTTTCTTT. It is translated as CASSKDRFSTEAFF.

This clonotype was detected ten times or more. V usage is TRBV5-1 and J usage is TRBJ2-7, with 9 nucleotides matching TRBD2. Trimming removed 3 bases from V and 5 bases from J; junction bases left unmatched: 9. Looked up from germline, CDR1 is SGHRS and CDR2 is YFSETQ. This CDR3 region has 15 residues. The CDR3 region has the DNA TGCGCCAGCAGCTCGCCGGGACTAGCTATCCACGAGCAGTACTTC. Translating it yields CASSSPGLAIHEQYF.

Ten or more counts support this clonotype. The genes are TRBV5-1 and TRBJ2-7, with TRBD1 matching 7 bases. J gave up 3 bases and V 4 bases, and 10 bases lay outside the gene matches. The CDR3 has 15 amino acids. The germline V gene encodes CDR1 SGHRS and CDR2 YFSETQ. The CDR3 loop is CASSHQGDTYYEQYF. DNA of the CDR3: TGCGCCAGCAGCCACCAGGGGGACACTTACTACGAGCAGTACTTC.

This clonotype was recorded many times. The chain combines TRBV6-1 with TRBJ1-6; D unclear. This CDR3 spans 13 amino acids. V dropped 8 bases and J dropped 3 bases, with 8 bases sitting between them. CDR1 is MNHNS, CDR2 SASEGT, per germline. The CDR3 here is CASGSYYNSPLHF. CDR3 DNA: TGTGCCAGCGGTAGTTACTATAATTCACCCCTCCACTTT.

This clonotype was seen a handful of times. The gene calls are TRBV19 and TRBJ1-2; 8 bases map to TRBD1. Germline V gene data show CDR1 as LNHDA and CDR2 as SQIVND (reference sequence). This CDR3 contains 19 residues. V lost 5 bases and J lost 0; bases outside the gene matches: 17. CDR3 DNA sequence: TGTGCCAGTAGTCCGCATTCCGGGACAGGAGACCTTACTAACTATGGCTACACCTTC. Its protein product is CASSPHSGTGDLTNYGYTF.

This clonotype appeared many times. The chain uses TRBV11-2 and TRBJ2-5, with D possibly TRBD2 on 5 matching bases. Germline V gene data show CDR1 as SGHAT and CDR2 as FQNNGV. The CDR3 consists of 17 residues. Trimming stripped 1 base from V and 0 bases from J, with 15 bases between. Written as DNA, the CDR3 is TGTGCCAGCAGCTTAGTACGGGGTAATACGTACCAAGAGACCCAGTACTTC. It is translated as CASSLVRGNTYQETQYF.

This clonotype has only one observation. One end of the junction fails to match germline, which may point to a read error. This chain links TRBV12-3 or TRBV12-4 with TRBJ2-7, with 9 bases fitting TRBD1. This CDR3 is 12 amino acids long. CDR3 residues: CAGRDRGSEQYF. In nucleotides, the CDR3 is TGTGCCGGCAGAGACAGGGGGAGCGAGCAGTACTTC.

Ten or more counts support this clonotype. This chain joins TRBV5-4 and TRBJ1-2; D call uncertain. The germline CDR1 and CDR2 sequences are SGHNT and YYREEE (reference sequence). V was trimmed by 1 base and J by 2 bases, leaving 12 bases between them. CDR3 length: 15 residues. CDR3 DNA sequence: TGTGCCAGCAGCTTGACCTACCCGGGGAACTATGGCTACACCTTC. The encoded protein is CASSLTYPGNYGYTF.

This clonotype was seen repeatedly, ten times or more. A read error may be the cause here, since a much bigger clone is one base away. The chain's CDR3 is CASSRGAGYEQYF. The DNA of the CDR3 is TGTGCCAGCAGCCGCGGGGCAGGGTACGAGCAGTACTTC. This chain joins TRBV7-2 and TRBJ2-7, with a weak D call TRBD2 (6 bases). This CDR3 contains 13 residues. The ends were cut back, 5 bases at V and 4 bases at J, with 12 bases in the middle. Germline V CDR1 and CDR2: SGHTA, FQGNSA.

A note on this clonotype: A read error may produce the germline difference seen at one junction end. The chain combines TRBV6-1 with TRBJ2-2; D is perhaps TRBD1 or TRBD2 (5 bases each). CDR1 and CDR2 from the germline V gene are MNHNS and SASEGT. The CDR3 is made up of 18 amino acids. The CDR3 bases are TGTTCCAGCAGCCCAACCGTCGACAGCGGCAGGCCAATCGGGGAGCTGTTTTTT. This encodes CSSSPTVDSGRPIGELFF.

In its sample, this clonotype was seen many times. CDR3 DNA: TGCGCCAGCAGCTCAGGACCCCTTCAGTACTTC. It specifies CASSSGPLQYF. The chain is built from TRBV5-1 and TRBJ2-4; D unclear. Per germline, CDR1 SGHRS and CDR2 YFSETQ. This CDR3 contains 11 residues. V lost 3 bases and J lost 11, with 9 bases in between.

The sample holds many counts of this clonotype. CDR3 region: CASIGGLSYEQYF. Written as DNA, the CDR3 is TGTGCCAGCATAGGGGGCCTCTCCTACGAGCAGTACTTC. The chain has TRBV27 and TRBJ2-7, with 7 bases identical to TRBD1. CDR1 and CDR2 (germline): MNHEY, SMNVEV (reference sequence). The trim removed 7 bases at V and 0 bases at J, leaving 3 bases unmatched. The length of the CDR3 is 13 residues.

The sample holds many counts of this clonotype. This chain joins TRBV19 and TRBJ1-1; D not resolved. Trimming left V 3 bases short and J 4 bases short, with 12 bases between. CDR1 is LNHDA and CDR2 is SQIVND in the germline V gene (reference sequence). This CDR3 is 14 amino acids long. CDR3 region: CASSISGAGTEAFF. Here the CDR3 DNA reads TGTGCCAGTAGTATTTCCGGAGCGGGCACTGAAGCTTTCTTT.

Only a few counts were recorded for this clonotype. V and J are TRBV4-2 and TRBJ1-5; 9 bases align to TRBD1. The CDR3 sequence is 20 residues long. Germline CDR1 reads LGHNA; CDR2 reads YNFKEQ. Germline trimming cut 0 bases from V and 11 bases from J; bases unmatched to any gene: 23. CDR3 nucleotide sequence: TGTGCCAGCAGCCAAGAGGGGATGGTGGTACAGGGGGCGATTTCCTCGGCCCAGCATTTT. Translated: CASSQEGMVVQGAISSAQHF.

The V gene is TRBV20-1, the J gene TRBJ1-5, with 7 bases matching TRBD1. In germline, CDR1 is DFQATT, CDR2 SNEGSKA (reference sequence). This CDR3 has 17 residues. After removal of 0 bases from V and 4 bases from J, the junction contained 12 bases not matched to a gene. This CDR3 reads CSARDSGPRGENQPQHF. CDR3 bases: TGCAGTGCTAGAGATAGTGGCCCCAGGGGGGAGAATCAGCCCCAGCATTTT.

Ten or more counts support this clonotype. This chain connects TRBV10-3 to TRBJ1-1, with a tentative D call TRBD1 (5 bases). The CDR3 sequence is 11 residues long. CDR1 is ENHRY, CDR2 SYGVKD, per germline. V lost 10 bases, J lost 6 bases, and 12 bases lay in between. The CDR3 nucleotides read TGTGCCAGCGGCGGGGCACCTGAAGCTTTCTTT. This gives the protein CASGGAPEAFF.

This clonotype was observed a handful of times. The chain carries TRBV6-5 and TRBJ1-1; 9 positions match TRBD1. V shed 1 base, J shed 0 bases, and the junction held 6 bases outside the gene matches. CDR1 is MNHEY and CDR2 is SVGAGI in the germline V gene. This CDR3 has 17 residues. CDR3: CASSYLQTGGLNTEAFF. The CDR3 DNA follows: TGTGCCAGCAGTTACTTGCAAACAGGGGGCTTGAACACTGAAGCTTTCTTT.

This clonotype was found a few times. This sequence joins TRBV4-2 and TRBJ1-6, with 8 bases lining up with TRBD1. CDR1 LGHNA and CDR2 YNFKEQ come from the germline V gene. This CDR3 has 14 amino acids. V dropped 0 bases and J dropped 10; count of bases not matched to a gene: 2. CDR3 bases: TGTGCCAGCAGCCAAGAAGCAGGGGGCTCACCCCTCCACTTT. Translation: CASSQEAGGSPLHF.